The rows below give T cell receptor beta chains drawn from one sample of a study of shared clonotypes between healthy human individuals. TCRdb's table, derived via immunoSEQ multiplex PCR, lists solely in-frame clones and lacks some. Among some 2.1 million clones listed, 95% were seen once. The sequenced sample was naive CD4+ T cells sorted from blood. The receptors stem from a man in his late teens or twenties in good health. CDR3s include the opening cysteine and the closing phenylalanine or tryptophan. A D gene is named only where the DNA matches it firmly. Only some rows state a clone size, as once, few, many or a class for expanded clones.

v_call,clone_size,d_call,j_call,cdr3_aa,cdr3_nt
TRBV10-1,NA,TRBD2,TRBJ2-3,CASSVGGARSTDTQYF,TGCGCCAGCAGTGTGGGAGGGGCGAGGTCCACAGATACGCAGTATTTT
TRBV4-3,NA,TRBD2,TRBJ2-1,CASSQKAPVGLAGYNEQFF,TGCGCCAGCAGCCAAAAGGCACCTGTCGGACTAGCGGGATACAATGAGCAGTTCTTC
TRBV6-1,once,NA,TRBJ2-7,CASSASRDPSYEQYF,TGTGCCAGCAGTGCAAGCCGGGACCCGTCCTACGAGCAGTACTTC
TRBV4-1,NA,TRBD2,TRBJ2-5,CASSRSGGRQETQYF,TGCGCCAGCAGCCGTAGCGGGGGCCGCCAAGAGACCCAGTACTTC
TRBV5-6,NA,TRBD1,TRBJ2-7,CASSLGGQAVYEQYF,TGTGCCAGCAGCTTGGGGGGACAGGCCGTCTACGAGCAGTACTTC
TRBV27,NA,NA,TRBJ2-7,CASSRGGVAYEQYF,TGTGCCAGCAGCCGCGGAGGGGTAGCCTACGAGCAGTACTTC
TRBV2,NA,NA,TRBJ1-2,CASSRANYGYTF,TGTGCCAGCAGTAGGGCTAACTATGGCTACACCTTC
TRBV4-3,NA,NA,TRBJ2-2,CASSQESSDNTGELFF,TGCGCCAGCAGCCAAGAGTCCAGTGATAACACCGGGGAGCTGTTTTTT
TRBV10-3,NA,TRBD1,TRBJ2-7,CAISEGQGGEQYF,TGTGCCATCAGTGAGGGACAGGGGGGCGAGCAGTACTTC
TRBV2,NA,TRBD1,TRBJ2-2,CASRVGQGTGELFF,TGTGCCAGCAGGGTGGGACAGGGGACCGGGGAGCTGTTTTTT
TRBV5-4,NA,NA,TRBJ2-7,CASSAGQRGFEQYF,TGTGCCAGCAGCGCGGGACAGAGGGGTTTCGAGCAGTACTTC
TRBV7-9,NA,NA,TRBJ1-4,CASSFGTGEKLFF,TGTGCCAGCAGCTTCGGGACGGGAGAAAAACTGTTTTTT
TRBV5-1,NA,NA,TRBJ2-7,CASSLASARTHEQYF,TGCGCCAGCAGCTTGGCTAGCGCCCGGACCCACGAGCAGTACTTC
TRBV27,NA,NA,TRBJ1-6,CASSFWVRDSPLHF,TGTGCCAGCAGTTTTTGGGTCCGGGATTCACCCCTCCACTTT
TRBV28,NA,TRBD1,TRBJ1-4,CASSSADRAAFANEKLFF,TGTGCCAGCAGTTCCGCCGACAGGGCGGCATTTGCTAATGAAAAACTGTTTTTT